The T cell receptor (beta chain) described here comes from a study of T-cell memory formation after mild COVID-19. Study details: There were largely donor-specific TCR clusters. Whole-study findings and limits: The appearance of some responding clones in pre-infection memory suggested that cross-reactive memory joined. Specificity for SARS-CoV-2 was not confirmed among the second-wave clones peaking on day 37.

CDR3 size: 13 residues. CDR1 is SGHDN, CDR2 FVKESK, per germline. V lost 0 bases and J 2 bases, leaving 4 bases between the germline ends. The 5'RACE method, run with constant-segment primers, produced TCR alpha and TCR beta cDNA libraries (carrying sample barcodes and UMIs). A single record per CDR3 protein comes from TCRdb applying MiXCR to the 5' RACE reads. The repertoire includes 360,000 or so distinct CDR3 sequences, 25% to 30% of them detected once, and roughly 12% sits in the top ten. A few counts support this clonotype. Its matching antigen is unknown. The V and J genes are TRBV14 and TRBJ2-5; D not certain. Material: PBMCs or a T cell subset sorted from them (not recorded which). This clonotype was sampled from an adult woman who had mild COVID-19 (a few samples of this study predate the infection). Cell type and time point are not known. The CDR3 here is CASSQDLQETQYF. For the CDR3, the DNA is TGTGCCAGCAGCCAAGATTTACAAGAGACCCAGTACTTC. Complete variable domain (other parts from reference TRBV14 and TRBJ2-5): EAGVTQFPSHSVIEKGQTVTLRCDPISGHDNLYWYRRVMGKEIKFLLHFVKESKQDESGMPNNRFLAERTGGTYSTLKVQPAELEDSGVYFCASSQDLQETQYFGPGTRLLVL.